A single sample is the source of the 25 T cell receptor beta chains below, sequenced in a study of graft-versus-host responses after intestinal transplantation. These receptors' antigens are unknown. Using immunoSEQ multiplex PCR, the repertoire was profiled, and TCRdb retains in-frame clones only, with some absent. Among 85,000 to 100,000 clones listed, around 93% were seen once. Sequencing was performed on unstimulated CD8+ T cells sorted from spleen or lymph node cells, taken before transplant. The origin of the receptors is a human donor who was the organ donor for an intestinal transplant.

This chain uses TRBV7-9 with TRBJ2-7, with 8 bases identical to TRBD1. The CDR3 is 13 amino acids. V lost 5 bases to trimming and J lost 6 bases; unmatched junction nucleotides: 6. Per germline, CDR1 SEHNR and CDR2 FQNEAQ (reference sequence). CDR3: CASSPSGGIEQYF. The CDR3 bases are TGTGCCAGCAGCCCATCAGGGGGCATCGAGCAGTACTTC.

The chain joins TRBV9 to TRBJ2-3; 10 positions match TRBD2. This CDR3 is built from 16 residues. Losses at the gene ends were 0 bases for V and 3 bases for J; bases not matched to a gene: 4. Germline V CDR1 and CDR2: SGDLS, YYNGEE. As DNA, the CDR3 is TGTGCCAGCAGCGTAGTAACTAGCGGGGCGACAGATACGCAGTATTTT. Translated: CASSVVTSGATDTQYF.

The rearrangement links TRBV5-1 to TRBJ2-7, with TRBD2 matching over 11 bases. Per the germline V gene, CDR1 is SGHRS and CDR2 is YFSETQ. This CDR3 is 18 amino acids long. J was trimmed by 4 bases and V by 3 bases; bases with no gene match: 15. This CDR3 reads CASSSTGTSGPSGYEQYF. The DNA for the CDR3 is TGCGCCAGCAGCTCGACCGGGACTAGCGGACCGTCGGGGTACGAGCAGTACTTC.

The chain employs TRBV9 and TRBJ1-4, with D tentatively TRBD1 (6 bases). Trimming took off 0 bases at V and 8 bases at J, with 14 bases between the two ends. The CDR3 has 15 amino acids. From germline, CDR1 is SGDLS and CDR2 YYNGEE. CDR3 amino acids: CASSVGQASLEKLFF. The CDR3 bases are TGTGCCAGCAGCGTAGGACAGGCATCCCTAGAAAAACTGTTTTTT.

The CDR3 protein is CASSFPSGFYSDTQYF. CDR3 bases: TGTGCCAGCAGTTTCCCTAGCGGTTTCTACTCAGATACGCAGTATTTT. The chain carries TRBV28 and TRBJ2-3, with 7 bases fitting TRBD2. Germline V gives CDR1 MDHEN, CDR2 SYDVKM. There are 16 residues in the CDR3. With 3 bases clipped from V and 4 bases from J, the junction kept 10 bases outside the gene matches.

The V call is TRBV12-5, the J call TRBJ2-5, with a possible D match to TRBD1 (5 bases). V lost 6 bases, J lost 0 bases, and 11 bases lay in between. The germline V gene encodes CDR1 LGHNT and CDR2 FRNRAP. The length of the CDR3 is 14 residues. The DNA for the CDR3 is TGTGCTAGTGGACAGGCAATGTACCAAGAGACCCAGTACTTC. Protein product: CASGQAMYQETQYF.

On this clone: In the same sample, other DNA sequences code for this CDR3. The rearrangement uses TRBV6-6 and TRBJ1-2; D is uncertain. Per the germline V gene, CDR1 is MNHNY and CDR2 is SVGAGI (reference sequence). CDR3 length equals 10 residues. Trimming cost V 4 bases and J 8 bases, with 5 bases left between them. The CDR3 DNA sequence: TGTGCCAGCAGTTCGAGAGGCTACACCTTC. Translation: CASSSRGYTF.

This chain uses TRBV7-9 with TRBJ1-1, with D unclear. Germline V gene sequence: CDR1 SEHNR, CDR2 FQNEAQ (reference sequence). The V end lost 2 bases, the J end lost 1 base, and 17 bases lay between the germline ends. The CDR3 has 17 amino acids. CDR3 sequence: CASSLSGSMAGNTEAFF. CDR3 DNA sequence: TGTGCCAGCAGCTTATCTGGTTCGATGGCGGGGAACACTGAAGCTTTCTTT.

This CDR3 is CAWDTSGSYNEQFF. The CDR3 bases are TGTGCCTGGGATACTAGCGGGAGTTACAATGAGCAGTTCTTC. The chain carries TRBV30 and TRBJ2-1, with 11 bases lining up with TRBD2. Germline CDR1 is GTSNPN and CDR2 is SVGIG (reference sequence). V gave up 5 bases and J gave up 4 bases; unmatched junction bases: 4. CDR3 size: 14 residues.

The rearrangement joins TRBV27 to TRBJ1-2, with no clear D. The CDR3 totals 13 residues. V was pared by 9 bases and J by 8 bases, with 19 bases between. Germline lookup yields CDR1 MNHEY and CDR2 SMNVEV (reference sequence). CDR3 loop: CASTSHGELGYTF. The CDR3 bases are TGTGCCAGTACCTCCCATGGGGAGTTGGGCTACACCTTC.

Note on this clone: The junction does not match germline at one end; this may be a read error. DNA for the CDR3: TGTGCCAGCACAGGCCGGGGATTAGGGGGGCTGTTTTTT. Protein sequence: CASTGRGLGGLFF. The genes are TRBV7-3 and TRBJ2-2, with a tentative D call TRBD1 (6 bases). This CDR3 spans 13 amino acids. From germline, CDR1 is SGHTA and CDR2 FQGTGA.

V gene TRBV7-9 combines with J gene TRBJ2-7; 7 positions agree with TRBD1. J gave up 3 bases and V 2 bases, and 1 base lay outside the gene matches. The V gene's germline CDR1 is SEHNR and CDR2 FQNEAQ (reference sequence). This CDR3 region has 13 residues. CDR3 protein: CASSLRDSYEQYF. In DNA, the CDR3 is TGTGCCAGCAGCTTACGGGACAGCTACGAGCAGTACTTC. Filled out from reference TRBV7-9 and TRBJ2-7, the complete variable domain reads DTGVSQNPRHKITKRGQNVTFRCDPISEHNRLYWYRQTLGQGPEFLTYFQNEAQLEKSRLLSDRFSAERPKGSFSTLEIQRTEQGDSAMYLCASSLRDSYEQYFGPGTRLTVT.

The gene calls are TRBV5-6 and TRBJ2-7; D gene unclear. The V gene lost 4 bases and the J gene lost 8 bases, with 13 bases spanning the gap. The germline gives CDR1 SGHDT, CDR2 YYEEEE. There are 12 residues in the CDR3. The CDR3 loop reads CASSAANIQQYF. In DNA form, the CDR3 reads TGTGCCAGCAGCGCCGCGAATATTCAGCAGTACTTC.

The chain couples TRBV13 to TRBJ2-1; D is perhaps TRBD2 (6 bases). Germline CDR1 and CDR2: PRHDT and FYEKMQ (reference sequence). CDR3 length equals 14 residues. V lost 1 base and J lost 5, with 9 bases in between. CDR3 amino acids: CASSLAGGDNEQFF. The DNA for the CDR3 is TGTGCCAGCAGCTTAGCCGGGGGTGACAATGAGCAGTTCTTC.

The V and J genes are TRBV4-1 and TRBJ1-5; unclear D gene. The CDR3 length is 13 residues. V was trimmed by 3 bases and J by 5 bases, leaving 8 bases between them. The germline V gene encodes CDR1 MGHRA and CDR2 YSYEKL. This chain's CDR3 is CASSQVRDQPQHF. The CDR3 DNA follows: TGCGCCAGCAGCCAGGTGAGGGATCAGCCCCAGCATTTT.

The rearrangement links TRBV5-1 to TRBJ1-5; tentatively, D is TRBD1 (5 bases). Germline lookup yields CDR1 SGHRS and CDR2 YFSETQ. Trimming removed 2 bases at V and 5 bases at J, with 11 bases between. This CDR3 contains 14 residues. The CDR3 DNA is TGCGCCAGCAGCTTAGGAGGGGACCATCAGCCCCAGCATTTT. This codes for CASSLGGDHQPQHF.

The V and J genes are TRBV7-9 and TRBJ1-1, with D unclear. V lost 1 base and J lost 8, with 8 bases in between. This CDR3 contains 12 residues. Germline CDR1 is SEHNR and CDR2 is FQNEAQ (reference sequence). The CDR3 reads CASSLVGEEAFF. The CDR3 DNA reads as TGTGCCAGCAGCTTAGTGGGAGAAGAAGCTTTCTTT.

The gene calls are TRBV4-1 and TRBJ2-1; TRBD2 is a possible D gene (5 bases). Germline V gene data show CDR1 as MGHRA and CDR2 as YSYEKL. This CDR3 is 12 amino acids long. V was shortened by 4 bases and J by 6 bases, with 7 bases between the two germline ends. CDR3 residues: CASSPSGNEQFF. CDR3 nucleotides: TGCGCCAGCAGCCCCAGCGGCAATGAGCAGTTCTTC.

V is TRBV9 and J is TRBJ2-1, with D possibly being TRBD2 (5 bases). The CDR3 has 15 amino acids. The V and J ends lost 1 base and 6 bases respectively, with 14 bases between them. The V gene's germline CDR1 is SGDLS and CDR2 YYNGEE. Written as DNA, the CDR3 is TGTGCCAGCAGCGTAAGTGGGAGCGAACTCAATGAGCAGTTCTTC. It encodes CASSVSGSELNEQFF.

The rearrangement uses TRBV28 and TRBJ2-5; 10 nucleotides agree with TRBD1. The trim removed 6 bases at V and 2 bases at J, leaving 6 bases unmatched. This CDR3 comprises 15 residues. Germline assignment: CDR1 MDHEN and CDR2 SYDVKM. CDR3 residues: CASRPGTGEQETQYF. The DNA for the CDR3 is TGTGCCAGCAGACCCGGGACAGGGGAGCAAGAGACCCAGTACTTC.

The genes are TRBV27 and TRBJ2-5, with TRBD1 matching 8 bases. The CDR3 is 15 residues long. Germline loops: CDR1 MNHEY, CDR2 SMNVEV (reference sequence). Unmatched junction bases numbered 5, after V lost 1 base and J lost 4 bases. CDR3 DNA: TGTGCCAGCAGTTTATGGGCAGGGGGCGCAGAGACCCAGTACTTC. Translated: CASSLWAGGAETQYF.

The chain employs TRBV9 and TRBJ1-1; D call uncertain. Germline V gives CDR1 SGDLS, CDR2 YYNGEE. Trimming cost V 0 bases and J 1 base, with 7 bases left between them. The CDR3 sequence is 14 residues long. CDR3 residues: CASSVGGENTEAFF. In DNA, the CDR3 is TGTGCCAGCAGCGTAGGGGGAGAGAACACTGAAGCTTTCTTT. Supplemented by reference TRBV9 and TRBJ1-1, the full variable domain reads DSGVTQTPKHLITATGQRVTLRCSPRSGDLSVYWYQQSLDQGLQFLIQYYNGEERAKGNILERFSAQQFPDLHSELNLSSLELGDSALYFCASSVGGENTEAFFGQGTRLTVV.

The V and J genes are TRBV11-2 and TRBJ1-2, with 7 bases identical to TRBD1. The CDR3 contains 14 residues. V was clipped by 1 base and J by 5 bases; unmatched bases: 4. Germline CDR1 SGHAT, CDR2 FQNNGV. The CDR3 here is CASSLGGTEYGYTF. The CDR3 DNA follows: TGTGCCAGCAGCTTAGGCGGGACAGAGTATGGCTACACCTTC. Full variable domain (rest looked up from reference TRBV11-2 and TRBJ1-2): EAGVAQSPRYKIIEKRQSVAFWCNPISGHATLYWYQQILGQGPKLLIQFQNNGVVDDSQLPKDRFSAERLKGVDSTLKIQPAKLEDSAVYLCASSLGGTEYGYTFGSGTRLTVV.

The CDR3 coding sequence is TGTGCCAGCAGCCCAGAGGGTGGTTCAGGGGAGTACGAGCAGTACTTC. Encoded protein: CASSPEGGSGEYEQYF. The rearrangement joins TRBV9 to TRBJ2-7, with D perhaps TRBD1 (6 bases). The V end was cut by 4 bases, the J end by 4 bases, with 21 bases between. The germline V gene has CDR1 SGDLS and CDR2 YYNGEE. This CDR3 has 16 amino acids.

The chain recombines TRBV28 with TRBJ1-6; D possibly corresponds to TRBD1 (5 bases). The CDR3 runs to 17 residues. Germline V gene data show CDR1 as MDHEN and CDR2 as SYDVKM. V shed 5 bases and J shed 11 bases, with 25 bases lying between them. The CDR3 here is CASSPEKPGLPAPPLHF. The CDR3 bases are TGTGCCAGCAGTCCTGAAAAACCGGGACTTCCTGCCCCACCCCTCCACTTT. The full variable domain, rest sourced from reference TRBV28 and TRBJ1-6, is DVKVTQSSRYLVKRTGEKVFLECVQDMDHENMFWYRQDPGLGLRLIYFSYDVKMKEKGDIPEGYSVSREKKERFSLILESASTNQTSMYLCASSPEKPGLPAPPLHFGNGTRLTVT.